This T cell receptor (beta chain) emerged from a study of T cells expressing NK-cell markers. Overall study: According to the study, TCR beta repertoires originated from sorted CD3+CD56+NKG2C+, CD3+CD56+NKG2C- and CD3+CD56-NKG2C+ T cells. Eight donors were sequenced, seven testing HCMV-seropositive and one testing seronegative. Study-level findings and limits: No clear determination of HCMV specificity was made for expanded NKG2C+ T cell clones. There were a handful of donors in whom these clonotypes also led the CD3+CD56-NKG2C+ fraction.

The CDR3 sequence is 14 residues long. Germline values: CDR1 MNHNS, CDR2 SASEGT. To note about this clonotype: No antigen is known for it.

One entry per CDR3 protein, without DNA, is what TCRdb gives after re-calling the 5' RACE reads. The sample data list about 380,000 distinct CDR3 sequences. This TCR derives from a man aged 18-70 years in good health. The V gene is TRBV6-1, the J gene TRBJ1-5. What was sequenced was blood T cells: a sorted CD56 or NKG2C T cell subset, CD4+ or CD8+ T cells, or bulk PBMC T cells (not recorded which). The CDR3: CASSSHSSPQPQHF.